This passage covers 8 T cell receptor beta chains from one sample sequenced in a study of blood T cells in healthy people across ages. Primers used in a second PCR of roughly 7 to 12 cycles were a sample-barcoded 5' primer and a J-beta primer mix. TCRdb used MiXCR to reprocess the 5' RACE reads, holding one entry per CDR3 protein. The table lists some 290,000 distinct CDR3 sequences, roughly a quarter of them singletons, with approximately 30% in the top ten. Input material: blood. These receptors came from a woman in her seventies in good health.

This clonotype was seen more than once but under ten times. The CDR3 sequence is CASSHGGTPHEQYF. The CDR3 coding sequence is TGTGCCAGCAGTCACGGGGGGACGCCACACGAGCAGTACTTC. The V gene is TRBV12-3 or TRBV12-4, the J gene TRBJ2-7, with 7 positions matching TRBD2. V lost 5 bases to trimming and J lost 5 bases; unmatched junction nucleotides: 9. The CDR3 spans 14 residues.

This chain links TRBV29-1 with TRBJ2-5, with D tentatively TRBD1 (5 bases). The V end was cut by 6 bases, the J end by 3 bases, with 11 bases between. The CDR3 consists of 12 residues. CDR1 SQVTM and CDR2 ANQGSEA come from the germline V gene. In nucleotides, the CDR3 is TGCAGCGTCCAAAGGGGTGAAGAGACCCAGTACTTC. Translation gives CSVQRGEETQYF.

This clonotype was detected a few times. The rearrangement joins TRBV7-2 to TRBJ2-5; TRBD1 matches 9 bases. The CDR3 consists of 14 residues. Unmatched junction bases numbered 6, after V lost 5 bases and J lost 5 bases. Germline CDR1 reads SGHTA; CDR2 reads FQGNSA. The CDR3 nucleotides read TGTGCCAGCAGCCCGGGACAGGGTTTCGAGACCCAGTACTTC. Its translation is CASSPGQGFETQYF.

The chain employs TRBV13 and TRBJ2-1; 15 bases fit TRBD2. V gave up 1 base and J gave up 6 bases; unmatched junction bases: 7. Germline assignment: CDR1 PRHDT and CDR2 FYEKMQ (reference sequence). This CDR3 is built from 18 residues. The CDR3 spells CASSLVPGLAGGTNEQFF. The CDR3 DNA reads as TGTGCCAGCAGCTTAGTCCCTGGACTAGCGGGAGGGACCAATGAGCAGTTCTTC.

A few counts support this clonotype. The rearrangement uses TRBV20-1 and TRBJ1-2; maybe TRBD1 (6 bases). The CDR3 runs to 15 residues. The germline V gene encodes CDR1 DFQATT and CDR2 SNEGSKA (reference sequence). V lost 5 bases and J lost 2, with 18 bases in between. Here the CDR3 DNA reads TGCAGTGCTTCCATTACCGGGACACGGAACTATGGCTACACCTTC. Translation gives CSASITGTRNYGYTF.

This clonotype was found a few times. The rearrangement links TRBV6-2 or TRBV6-3 to TRBJ2-1, with TRBD2 identical over 16 bases. Germline-derived CDR1 and CDR2 are MNHEY and SVGEGT. V lost 0 bases, J lost 7 bases, and 21 bases stayed unmatched. This CDR3 region has 23 residues. DNA of the CDR3: TGTGCCAGCAGTTACTCCGGGGGACTAGCGGGAGGGCCGTACGGGGGTCTGATGAATGAGCAGTTCTTC. Its translation: CASSYSGGLAGGPYGGLMNEQFF.

This clonotype was found a few times. A junction boundary mismatches the germline segment, possibly from a read error. The chain recombines TRBV5-1 with TRBJ2-4; no clear D gene. This CDR3 spans 17 amino acids. The germline V gene has CDR1 SGHRS and CDR2 YFSETQ. This chain's CDR3 is CAGSLDVGYGAKNIQYF. CDR3 bases: TGCGCCGGCAGCTTGGATGTAGGCTACGGAGCCAAAAACATTCAGTACTTC.

The chain combines TRBV5-1 with TRBJ2-7; D remains ambiguous. V lost 0 bases and J 9 bases, leaving 16 bases between the germline ends. The CDR3 sequence is 14 residues long. The germline gives CDR1 SGHRS, CDR2 YFSETQ. The CDR3, as DNA: TGCGCCAGCAGCTTGGATCCCGATCCGCCCGGGCAGTACTTC. Amino acids: CASSLDPDPPGQYF.